This record looks at one T cell receptor beta chain sequence and its context. Its antigen is currently unknown. Germline lookup yields CDR1 SGDLS and CDR2 YYNGEE. Losses at the gene ends were 4 bases for V and 3 bases for J; bases not matched to a gene: 4. The CDR3 loop spans 15 amino acids. The sample is drawn from a study of PD-1 blockade in classical Hodgkin lymphoma. Whole-study results and caveats: Undefined causes, possibly disease activity or prior therapy, underlie the repertoire differences. Relative to healthy donors, newly diagnosed patients reportedly had lower baseline TCR diversity, which was reported as lower still in relapsed/refractory patients.

Time point meaning: newly diagnosed, previously untreated cHL patient sample. Peripheral samples used as comparators were newly diagnosed, untreated classical Hodgkin lymphoma PBMCs. Generated by immunoSEQ multiplex PCR, the TCRdb table keeps only in-frame clones and is missing some. This sample has about 15,000 clones, with roughly four fifths found just once. The clonotype was recovered from a human donor with classical Hodgkin lymphoma. Sequencing was carried out using peripheral blood mononuclear cells (PBMCs). This chain connects TRBV9 to TRBJ2-2; TRBD1 aligns across 9 bases. CDR3 sequence reads: CASSTNRGHTGELFF. CDR3 nucleotide sequence: TGTGCCAGCAGCACCAACAGGGGGCACACCGGGGAGCTGTTTTTT.